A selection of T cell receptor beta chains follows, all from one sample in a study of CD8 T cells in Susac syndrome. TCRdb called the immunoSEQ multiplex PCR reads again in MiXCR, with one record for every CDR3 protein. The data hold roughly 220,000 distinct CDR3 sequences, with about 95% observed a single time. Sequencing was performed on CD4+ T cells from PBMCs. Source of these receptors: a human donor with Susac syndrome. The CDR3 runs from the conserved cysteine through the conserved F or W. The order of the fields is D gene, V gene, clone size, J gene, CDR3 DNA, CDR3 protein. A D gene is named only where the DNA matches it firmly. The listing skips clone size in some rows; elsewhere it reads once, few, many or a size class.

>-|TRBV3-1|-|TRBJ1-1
TGTGCCAGCAGCCAAGATAGTTATGGCTTAGAAGCTTTCTTT
CASSQDSYGLEAFF
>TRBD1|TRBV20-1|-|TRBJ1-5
TGCAGTGCTCGGACAGGGGAAGGCAATCAGCCCCAGCATTTT
CSARTGEGNQPQHF
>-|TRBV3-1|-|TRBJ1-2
TGTGCCAGCAGCCTCTATGGGACGGTTAACTATGGCTACACCTTC
CASSLYGTVNYGYTF
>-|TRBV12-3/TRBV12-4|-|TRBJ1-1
TGTGCCAGCAGTTTAGAGGGGCAAGAAGCTTTCTTT
CASSLEGQEAFF
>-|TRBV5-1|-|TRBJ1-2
TGCGCCAGCAGCCACGGACGTATCTATGGCTACACCTTC
CASSHGRIYGYTF
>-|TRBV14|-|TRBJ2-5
TGTGCCAGCAGCCAAGAAGGGTCCCAGTACTTC
CASSQEGSQYF
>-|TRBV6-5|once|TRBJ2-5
TGTGCCAGCAGCCCCCGAGGGGACGGAGTCTTCCAGTACTTC
CASSPRGDGVFQYF
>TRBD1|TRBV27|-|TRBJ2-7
TGTGCCAGCAGTCCCCAGGGACAGACCTACGAGCAGTACTTC
CASSPQGQTYEQYF
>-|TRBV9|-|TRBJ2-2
TGTGCCAGCAGCCCGGGACACTACACCGGGGAGCTGTTTTTT
CASSPGHYTGELFF
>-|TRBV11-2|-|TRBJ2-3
TGTGCCAGCAGCTTAAATCAGGGGACCACAGATACGCAGTATTTT
CASSLNQGTTDTQYF
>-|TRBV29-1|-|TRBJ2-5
TGCAGCCTGAGGTCGGAGGACTCCCTGTGGCAAGAGACCCAGTACTTC
CSLRSEDSLWQETQYF
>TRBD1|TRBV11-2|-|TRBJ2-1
TGTGCCAGCAGCCAAGGACAGGGGGACTACAATGAGCAGTTCTTC
CASSQGQGDYNEQFF
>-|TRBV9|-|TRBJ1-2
TGTGCCAGCAGCGGCTTGCCTCAGGGGGGCTACACCTTC
CASSGLPQGGYTF
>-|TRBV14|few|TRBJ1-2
TGTGCCAGCAGCCGAGATAGGGAGGGAGGCTACACCTTC
CASSRDREGGYTF
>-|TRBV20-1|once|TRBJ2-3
TGCAGTGCTAGAACGTTGTTAGCGGCAGATACGCAGTATTTT
CSARTLLAADTQYF
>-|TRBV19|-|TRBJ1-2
TGTGCCAGTACAGGGGTATATGGCTACACCTTC
CASTGVYGYTF
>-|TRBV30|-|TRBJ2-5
TGTGCCTGGAGTAATACAGGGATTGGGCAAGAGACCCAGTACTTC
CAWSNTGIGQETQYF
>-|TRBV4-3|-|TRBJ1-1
TGCGCCAGCAGCCAAGATGAGGGATGGAACACTGAAGCTTTCTTT
CASSQDEGWNTEAFF
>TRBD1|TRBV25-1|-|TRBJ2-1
TGTGCCAGCAGTGGACGGGACAGGGGAGGACAGGAGCAGTTCTTC
CASSGRDRGGQEQFF
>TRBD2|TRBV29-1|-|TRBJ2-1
TGCAGCGTTGAACCTAGCGGGGGCCCTTACAATGAGCAGTTCTTC
CSVEPSGGPYNEQFF
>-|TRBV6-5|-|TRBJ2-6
TGTGCCAGCAGTTACGGGGCTGGGGCCAACGTCCTGACTTTC
CASSYGAGANVLTF
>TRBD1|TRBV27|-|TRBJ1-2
TGTGCCAGCAGTTTCAACGGCAGGGGGCCAGGTGGCTACACCTTC
CASSFNGRGPGGYTF
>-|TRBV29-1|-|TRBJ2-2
TGCAGCGTCTCCGGGCCCACGGGGGGGGAGCTGTTTTTT
CSVSGPTGGELFF
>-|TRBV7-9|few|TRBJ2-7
TGTGCCAGCAGCTTAGCTCGAGACGAGCAGTACTTC
CASSLARDEQYF
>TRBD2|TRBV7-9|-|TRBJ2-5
TGTGCCAGCAGCGAGACTAGCTACCAAGAGACCCAGTACTTC
CASSETSYQETQYF
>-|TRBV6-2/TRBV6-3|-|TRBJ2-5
TGTGCCAGCAGTCCAGGACTGTCAAGAGGGTCCCAGTACTTC
CASSPGLSRGSQYF
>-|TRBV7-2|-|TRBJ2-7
TGTGCCAGCAGCTTAGCGCGAGGCACTAACGAGCAGTACTTC
CASSLARGTNEQYF
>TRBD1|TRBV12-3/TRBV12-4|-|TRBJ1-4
TGTGCCAGCACACCGACAGGGACGGCCGGTCCTGATAATGAAAAACTGTTTTTT
CASTPTGTAGPDNEKLFF
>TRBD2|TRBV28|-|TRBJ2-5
TGTGCCAGCAGCCAGAGTAGCGGGGCGGGGACCCAGTACTTC
CASSQSSGAGTQYF
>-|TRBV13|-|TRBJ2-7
TGTGCCAGCAGCTTAGGAGCTGTATCCTACGAGCAGTACTTC
CASSLGAVSYEQYF
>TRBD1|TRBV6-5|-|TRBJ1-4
TGTGCCAGTCGGGGCCAGGGGGGTGAAAAACTGTTTTTT
CASRGQGGEKLFF
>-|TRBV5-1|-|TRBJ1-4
TGCGCCAGCAGCATTGGGGGAGGGAGCGAGCGTGAAAAACTGTTTTTT
CASSIGGGSEREKLFF
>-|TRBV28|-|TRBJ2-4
TGTGCCACCTTCCCCGGGGGGCCGGAAAACATTCAGTACTTC
CATFPGGPENIQYF
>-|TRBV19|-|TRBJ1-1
TGTGCCAGTAGTATACGGGAACGGAACACTGAAGCTTTCTTT
CASSIRERNTEAFF
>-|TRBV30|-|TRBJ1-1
TGTGCCTGGAGTGCGGGGGGCACTGAAGCTTTCTTT
CAWSAGGTEAFF
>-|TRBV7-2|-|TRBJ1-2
TGTGCCAGCAGCTTAGAAAACTATGGCTACACCTTC
CASSLENYGYTF
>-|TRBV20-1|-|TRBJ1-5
TGCAGTGCTACTCGCTCAACAGGGCCCAGCCAGCCCCAGCATTTT
CSATRSTGPSQPQHF
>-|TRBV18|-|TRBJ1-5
TGTGCCAGCTCACCGGGACGGCCCGCGGGCAATCAGCCCCAGCATTTT
CASSPGRPAGNQPQHF
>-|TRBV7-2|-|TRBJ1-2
TGTGCCAGCAGCTTAGGGCAGATAGAAACTCAGGAAGACACCTTC
CASSLGQIETQEDTF
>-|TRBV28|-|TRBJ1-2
TGTGCCAATGGCCGCCCTGGTGTAGCTAACTATGGCTACACCTTC
CANGRPGVANYGYTF
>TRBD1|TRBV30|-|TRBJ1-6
TGTGCCTGGAGGACCGGGACAGAGACAAGACCCCTCCACTTT
CAWRTGTETRPLHF
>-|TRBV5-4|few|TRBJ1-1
TGTGCCAGCAGCTTCGACAACCGGAACACTGAAGCTTTCTTT
CASSFDNRNTEAFF
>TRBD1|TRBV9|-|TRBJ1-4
TGTGCCAGCAGCAACGACAGGGTTGCAACTAATGAAAAACTGTTTTTT
CASSNDRVATNEKLFF
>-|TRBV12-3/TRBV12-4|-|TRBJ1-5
TGTGCCAGCAGTTCCCGAGGGGCCTACAATCAGCCCCAGCATTTT
CASSSRGAYNQPQHF
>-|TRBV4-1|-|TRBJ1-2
TGCGCCAGCAGCCAAGAGCAGGGATACTATGGCTACACCTTC
CASSQEQGYYGYTF
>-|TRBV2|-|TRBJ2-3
TGTGCCAGCAGTATCAGGGAGCGCACAGATACGCAGTATTTT
CASSIRERTDTQYF
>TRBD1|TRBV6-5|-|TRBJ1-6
TGTGCCAGCAGTTACTCGGGACAGCAGCGTGCCTCACCCCTCCACTTT
CASSYSGQQRASPLHF
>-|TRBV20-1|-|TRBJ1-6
TGCAGTGCTAGAGATCTCGACGGGGCGGACAATTCACCCCTCCACTTT
CSARDLDGADNSPLHF
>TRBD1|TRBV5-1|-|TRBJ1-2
TGCGCCAGCAGCCCACAAACAGGGGTTGGTGGTGATGGCTACACCTTC
CASSPQTGVGGDGYTF
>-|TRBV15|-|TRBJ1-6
TGTGCCACCTCGAGGGGGAGCAATTCACCCCTCCACTTT
CATSRGSNSPLHF
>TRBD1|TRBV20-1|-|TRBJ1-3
TGCAGTGCTGGACAGGGTTCGGGAAACACCATATATTTT
CSAGQGSGNTIYF
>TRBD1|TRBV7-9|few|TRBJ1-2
TGTGCCAGCAGCCCCGGGACAGGGACCTATGGCTACACCTTC
CASSPGTGTYGYTF
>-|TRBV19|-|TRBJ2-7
TGTGCCACCAGGGACTCCTACTACGAGCAGTACTTC
CATRDSYYEQYF
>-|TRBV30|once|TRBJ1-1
TGTGCCTGGAGTCCGACAAAAAGGGGCACTGAAGCTTTCTTT
CAWSPTKRGTEAFF
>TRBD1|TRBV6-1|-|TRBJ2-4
TGTGCCAGCAGTGCCACAGGGGACATTCAGTACTTC
CASSATGDIQYF
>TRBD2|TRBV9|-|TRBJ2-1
TGTGCCAGCAGCGTAGAGGCGGGGGGGGGCCAAGAGCAGTTCTTC
CASSVEAGGGQEQFF
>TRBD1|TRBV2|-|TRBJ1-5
TGTGCCAGCAGTAAACCGACAGGGGAGGGCAATCAGCCCCAGCATTTT
CASSKPTGEGNQPQHF
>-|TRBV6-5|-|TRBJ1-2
TGTGCCAGCAGCCCGGACACAAACAACTATGGCTACACCTTC
CASSPDTNNYGYTF
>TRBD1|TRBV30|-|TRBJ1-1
TGTGCCTGGAGTGTTAGACAGGGGAGTGAAGCTTTCTTT
CAWSVRQGSEAFF